These T cell receptor beta chains were read from a single sample in a study of cytomegalovirus exposure and HLA in healthy donors. This table comes from immunoSEQ multiplex PCR, and its TCRdb copy is limited to in-frame clones, with some not included. Of approximately 74,000 clones listed, about four fifths are singletons. Sequences were obtained from PBMCs. The receptor set was obtained from a woman in her thirties in good health and CMV-seronegative. CDR3s include the opening cysteine and the closing phenylalanine or tryptophan. Fields, in order: V gene, clone size, J gene, D gene, CDR3 protein, CDR3 DNA. D genes are given only for firm matches. Not every row has a clone size; where given, it reads once, few, many or a size class.

V gene: TRBV20-1
clone size: .
J gene: TRBJ2-5
D gene: .
CDR3 protein: CSALGPETQYF
CDR3 DNA: TGCAGTGCTCTGGGCCCAGAGACCCAGTACTTC

V gene: TRBV5-1
clone size: .
J gene: TRBJ2-1
D gene: .
CDR3 protein: CASRLLPDRSSYNEQFF
CDR3 DNA: TGCGCCAGCCGCCTACTCCCTGACAGGAGTTCCTACAATGAGCAGTTCTTC

V gene: TRBV9
clone size: few
J gene: TRBJ1-1
D gene: .
CDR3 protein: CASSSSYARRGTEAFF
CDR3 DNA: TGTGCCAGCAGCTCCTCGTATGCTAGAAGAGGGACTGAAGCTTTCTTT

V gene: TRBV5-1
clone size: .
J gene: TRBJ2-7
D gene: TRBD1
CDR3 protein: CASGRTGSSYEQYF
CDR3 DNA: TGCGCCAGCGGTCGGACAGGAAGCTCCTACGAGCAGTACTTC

V gene: TRBV25-1
clone size: .
J gene: TRBJ1-6
D gene: TRBD1
CDR3 protein: CASRTGGNSPLHF
CDR3 DNA: TGTGCCAGCAGGACAGGGGGAAATTCACCCCTCCACTTT

V gene: TRBV19
clone size: .
J gene: TRBJ1-6
D gene: .
CDR3 protein: CASSQYRSSYNSPLHF
CDR3 DNA: TGTGCCAGTAGTCAATATCGGAGCTCCTATAATTCACCCCTCCACTTT

V gene: TRBV6-6
clone size: .
J gene: TRBJ2-2
D gene: TRBD1
CDR3 protein: CASSKQTGGDGELFF
CDR3 DNA: TGTGCCAGCAGTAAACAGACAGGGGGAGACGGGGAGCTGTTTTTT

V gene: TRBV28
clone size: .
J gene: TRBJ1-4
D gene: TRBD1
CDR3 protein: CASSSRSPDRENEKLFF
CDR3 DNA: TGTGCCAGCAGTTCCCGGTCCCCGGACAGGGAGAATGAAAAACTGTTTTTT

V gene: TRBV19
clone size: .
J gene: TRBJ1-5
D gene: .
CDR3 protein: CASSIIRDSSNQPQHF
CDR3 DNA: TGTGCCAGTAGTATTATCCGGGATTCTAGCAATCAGCCCCAGCATTTT

V gene: TRBV19
clone size: once
J gene: TRBJ1-5
D gene: .
CDR3 protein: CATRGRAQDNQPQHF
CDR3 DNA: TGTGCCACCCGGGGGAGGGCGCAGGACAATCAGCCCCAGCATTTT

V gene: TRBV9
clone size: .
J gene: TRBJ1-3
D gene: .
CDR3 protein: CASSVGWGGNRNTIYF
CDR3 DNA: TGTGCCAGCAGCGTAGGGTGGGGGGGGAACAGAAACACCATATATTTT

V gene: TRBV4-1
clone size: .
J gene: TRBJ1-6
D gene: TRBD1
CDR3 protein: CASRGTDYSNSPLHF
CDR3 DNA: TGCGCCAGCAGGGGGACAGACTACTCTAATTCACCCCTCCACTTT

V gene: TRBV7-9
clone size: .
J gene: TRBJ1-6
D gene: .
CDR3 protein: CASSLRGWNSPLHF
CDR3 DNA: TGTGCCAGCAGCTTACGGGGTTGGAATTCACCCCTCCACTTT

V gene: TRBV6-4
clone size: .
J gene: TRBJ2-3
D gene: TRBD2
CDR3 protein: CASSAVLAGISTDTQYF
CDR3 DNA: TGTGCCAGCAGTGCCGTACTAGCGGGAATTAGCACAGATACGCAGTATTTT

V gene: TRBV4-1
clone size: .
J gene: TRBJ2-1
D gene: TRBD1
CDR3 protein: CASSTQGASGSYNEQFF
CDR3 DNA: TGCGCCAGCAGTACACAGGGGGCTAGCGGATCCTACAATGAGCAGTTCTTC

V gene: TRBV7-6
clone size: .
J gene: TRBJ2-6
D gene: TRBD1
CDR3 protein: CASRTRWTGSSGANVLTF
CDR3 DNA: TGTGCCAGCAGGACCCGCTGGACAGGGTCCTCTGGGGCCAACGTCCTGACTTTC

V gene: TRBV29-1
clone size: .
J gene: TRBJ1-3
D gene: .
CDR3 protein: CSVAGIDTIYF
CDR3 DNA: TGCAGCGTTGCAGGGATAGACACCATATATTTT

V gene: TRBV27
clone size: .
J gene: TRBJ2-6
D gene: .
CDR3 protein: CASSSIRGGGKILTF
CDR3 DNA: TGTGCCAGCAGTTCAATCAGAGGGGGGGGGAAAATCCTGACTTTC

V gene: TRBV6-5
clone size: .
J gene: TRBJ1-4
D gene: TRBD1
CDR3 protein: CASSYAGTVNEKLFF
CDR3 DNA: TGTGCCAGCAGTTATGCCGGGACAGTTAATGAAAAACTGTTTTTT

V gene: TRBV11-3
clone size: .
J gene: TRBJ1-3
D gene: .
CDR3 protein: CASSLSVTGPQAGNTIYF
CDR3 DNA: TGTGCCAGCAGCTTATCCGTGACAGGCCCGCAAGCTGGAAACACCATATATTTT

V gene: TRBV5-4
clone size: .
J gene: TRBJ2-7
D gene: .
CDR3 protein: CTSSLGRAREQYF
CDR3 DNA: TGTACCAGCAGCTTGGGCAGGGCTCGCGAGCAGTACTTC